This note documents a single TCR beta chain sequence. This clone showed up just a few times. This clone's antigen is unknown. Base qualities are not recorded, but no much larger clone differs from it by a single base. A single peripheral blood draw of approximately 110 mL on average was collected from each donor into heparinised tubes. Using a panel that included CD45RO, CCR7, CD25, CD127, CD95 and CD27, naive, central memory, regulatory and stem cell-like memory CD4+ T cells were sorted on a BD FACSAria II. All sorted populations exceeded 95% purity. PBMCs were isolated right away by Lymphoprep density gradient centrifugation and were stained directly, without culture. So that batch effects would be minimized, each experiment stained and sorted samples in pairs, pairing one healthy donor with one patient. The data were obtained in a study of beta chain features in type 1 diabetes (dated by TCRdb to 2016 to 2019). Describing the broader study: Patients and healthy donors did not differ in mean age, gender distribution, total cell number or subset yield. Across all samples, some 100,000,000 sorted cells were examined, and cell number per subset correlated strongly with RNA yield. The study compared the TCRB repertoires of sorted circulating CD4+ T cell subsets in recently diagnosed type 1 diabetes patients with those in matched healthy donors. Naive and central memory subsets were obtained from all 28 donors, but regulatory and stem cell-like memory subsets were isolated from only 8 patients and roughly 8 healthy donors.

The entire amount of isolated RNA was reverse transcribed using the High Capacity cDNA Reverse Transcription Kit, so the sequenced TCRB transcripts were expressed ones. Deep immunoSEQ sequencing was applied to naive, central memory and regulatory T cell samples, giving an average of roughly 3.5 million total reads per sample. Sorted cells were lysed in RLT buffer, and RNA was extracted using DNase-treated RNeasy Micro or Mini kits according to cell number. To prevent cross-contamination, every cell subset was processed on its own, while patient and healthy donor samples were processed together. TCRB sequences were amplified from cDNA with the immunoSEQ multiplex PCR, producing 87-bp fragments spanning the CDR3 region. The amplicons were sequenced using the Illumina HiSeq platform. Per the authors' processing: PCR bias was computationally corrected using synthetic template baselines, reads within Hamming distance 2 were collapsed, and singletons that could not be merged were discarded. Reads were aligned against IMGT to assign V, D and J genes, CDR3 length and insertions or deletions at six rearrangement sites. Clonotype counts were normalized to sorted cell number within each subset before computing true diversity and Gini coefficients with the tcR R package. Repertoire sharing was quantified using the overlap coefficient calculated on TCRB nucleotide sequences. As a proxy for the pre-selection repertoire, out-of-frame TCRB sequences from naive cells were analyzed. TCRdb re-hosts the immuneACCESS table, in-frame sequences only. Its copies lack some clones; in the studies checked, an unresolved V gene accounts for under half of them, and the cause for the rest is not known. The V and J calls and clone size are taken from that table; D and trimming were inferred from the DNA. The sample yields approximately 600,000 clones; around 12% were counted once. The leading ten clones occupy around 0.12% of the sample.

CDR1 is given as SGDLS and CDR2 as YYNGEE, both from the germline V gene. V is clipped by 3 bases and J by 1 base, and the sequence between their germline boundaries is 7 bases long. The CDR3 starts with the cysteine, ends with the phenylalanine, and has 13 residues. Only the CDR3 region is kept as DNA, spanning 39 bases read in frame from base 1. Study-level results and caveats: A moderate but significant shortening of TCRB CDR3 length was observed in type 1 diabetes patients in all four CD4+ subsets. PCR may preferentially amplify shorter templates, but because patient and control samples were amplified and corrected together, any resulting skew would affect both groups equally. At VDJ recombination sites, type 1 diabetes patients had fewer insertions and more deleted nucleotides, which implies abnormalities in thymic rearrangement. Sequencing cDNA rather than genomic DNA could over-represent highly expressing activated cells, although activation and CD3 levels did not differ between groups. The naive, central memory and regulatory TCRB repertoires appeared to resemble one another more closely among patients than among healthy donors. HLA sub-analyses involved small numbers of individuals, so any influence of HLA type on TCRB rearrangement remained unresolved.

The chain employs TRBV9 and TRBJ1-2; the D gene cannot be resolved reliably. The clonotype originates from a man between 25 and 39 years old with type 1 diabetes. Source material: naive CD4+ T cells from blood. The cell subset or site label, read with the paper, signifies: true naive CD4+ T cells. The CDR3 reads as follows: CASSERSNYGYTF. The base sequence is TGTGCCAGCAGCGAAAGAAGTAACTATGGCTACACCTTC.